These 29 T cell receptor beta chains came from one sample sequenced in a study of OX40 agonist ivuxolimab in advanced cancers. Generated by immunoSEQ multiplex PCR, the TCRdb table keeps only in-frame clones and is missing some. The table has approximately 13,000 clones, roughly three quarters seen once. The material sequenced was CD4+ or CD8+ T cells sorted from blood, taken in a trial of the OX40 agonist ivuxolimab. These receptor sequences come from an adult with an advanced solid tumor such as melanoma, head and neck, liver or kidney cancer.

This clone is medium-sized within its sample. CDR3 protein: CASSIGGGEQFF. CDR3 nucleotides: TGTGCCAGTAGTATCGGGGGGGGTGAGCAGTTCTTC. The chain joins TRBV19 to TRBJ2-1; 8 bases align to TRBD2. This CDR3 region has 12 residues. V dropped 3 bases and J dropped 9; count of bases not matched to a gene: 1. Per germline, CDR1 LNHDA and CDR2 SQIVND (reference sequence).

The rearrangement joins TRBV27 to TRBJ2-1, with D tentatively TRBD2 (6 bases). Germline lookup yields CDR1 MNHEY and CDR2 SMNVEV (reference sequence). Trimming stripped 0 bases from V and 7 bases from J, with 7 bases between. The CDR3 is made up of 13 amino acids. This CDR3 is CASSLSGGNEQFF. Here the CDR3 DNA reads TGTGCCAGCAGTTTATCGGGGGGAAATGAGCAGTTCTTC.

This clone was counted between two and nine times. In DNA, the CDR3 is TGTGCCAGCAGCGTCGGGACTAATGACAATGAGCAGTTCTTC. It translates to CASSVGTNDNEQFF. The chain combines TRBV9 with TRBJ2-1; 7 bases align to TRBD2. This CDR3 contains 14 residues. V was pared by 2 bases and J by 5 bases, with 4 bases of the junction left unmatched. CDR1 is SGDLS and CDR2 is YYNGEE in the germline V gene.

The chain couples TRBV12-5 to TRBJ1-6; D not certain. Germline values: CDR1 LGHNT, CDR2 FRNRAP. V lost 1 base and J 4 bases, leaving 8 bases between the germline ends. The CDR3 spans 15 residues. CDR3 residues: CASGLGGLYNSPLHF. The CDR3 coding sequence is TGTGCTAGTGGTTTGGGAGGGCTGTATAATTCACCCCTCCACTTT.

The V gene is TRBV6-6, the J gene TRBJ1-2, with D maybe TRBD1 (6 bases). With 4 bases removed from V and 8 bases from J, the gap between germline ends came to 20 bases. The CDR3 spans 15 residues. Germline V CDR1 and CDR2: MNHNY, SVGAGI (reference sequence). The DNA of the CDR3 is TGTGCCAGCAGTTCAACCTTAACTACAGGGAACGGCTACACCTTC. Protein sequence: CASSSTLTTGNGYTF.

The V and J genes are TRBV2 and TRBJ2-7; D tentatively fits TRBD1 or TRBD2 (6 bases each). V lost 4 bases to trimming and J lost 3 bases, with 10 bases between them. The CDR3 totals 13 residues. Germline loops: CDR1 SNHLY, CDR2 FYNNEI. This CDR3 is CASSVGGDYEQYF. The CDR3, as DNA: TGTGCCAGCAGTGTCGGGGGCGACTACGAGCAGTACTTC.

This chain joins TRBV5-4 and TRBJ2-5; D might be TRBD1 (6 bases). The CDR3 is 13 amino acids. V was pared by 3 bases and J by 3 bases, with 9 bases between. Germline-derived CDR1 and CDR2 are SGHNT and YYREEE (reference sequence). CDR3 amino acids: CASSYNREETQYF. CDR3 coding DNA: TGTGCCAGCAGCTATAACAGGGAAGAGACCCAGTACTTC. Complete variable domain (other parts from reference TRBV5-4 and TRBJ2-5): ETGVTQSPTHLIKTRGQQVTLRCSSQSGHNTVSWYQQALGQGPQFIFQYYREEENGRGNFPPRFSGLQFPNYSSELNVNALELDDSALYLCASSYNREETQYFGPGTRLLVL.

This chain joins TRBV9 and TRBJ1-2; D possibly corresponds to TRBD1 (5 bases). Trimming removed 5 bases from V and 2 bases from J, with 16 bases in between. CDR1 is SGDLS, CDR2 YYNGEE, per germline. This CDR3 has 15 residues. The CDR3 region has the DNA TGTGCCAGCAGGGATCCCGGGACGGAAAACTATGGCTACACCTTC. As protein: CASRDPGTENYGYTF. The full variable domain, with the rest looked up from reference TRBV9 and TRBJ1-2, is DSGVTQTPKHLITATGQRVTLRCSPRSGDLSVYWYQQSLDQGLQFLIQYYNGEERAKGNILERFSAQQFPDLHSELNLSSLELGDSALYFCASRDPGTENYGYTFGSGTRLTVV.

The rearrangement joins TRBV27 to TRBJ1-1; D not certain. The V gene lost 3 bases and the J gene lost 4 bases, with 3 bases spanning the gap. The germline gives CDR1 MNHEY, CDR2 SMNVEV (reference sequence). CDR3 length equals 11 residues. The CDR3 sequence: CASSLGTEAFF. The CDR3 DNA follows: TGTGCCAGCAGTTTGGGCACTGAAGCTTTCTTT.

DNA of the CDR3: TGTGCCTGGAACCGAATTAGCGGGGGTATCCTCGGGGCATTCGGATTAGATACGCAGTATTTT. Its translation: CAWNRISGGILGAFGLDTQYF. The V gene is TRBV30, the J gene TRBJ2-3; TRBD2 matches 9 bases. The CDR3 contains 21 residues. Looked up from germline, CDR1 is GTSNPN and CDR2 is SVGIG (reference sequence). Trimming cost V 4 bases and J 5 bases; bases outside gene matches: 28. The variable domain in full, with the rest retrieved from reference TRBV30 and TRBJ2-3, is SQTIHQWPATLVQPVGSPLSLECTVEGTSNPNLYWYRQAAGRGLQLLFYSVGIGQISSEVPQNLSASRPQDRQFILSSKKLLLSDSGFYLCAWNRISGGILGAFGLDTQYFGPGTRLTVL.

The sample holds a few counts of this clone. This chain connects TRBV10-3 to TRBJ1-5; D gene uncertain. V gave up 3 bases and J gave up 7 bases, with 16 bases separating them. This CDR3 region has 15 residues. Looked up from germline, CDR1 is ENHRY and CDR2 is SYGVKD. As DNA, the CDR3 is TGTGCCATCAGTGACCCCGGACGGAGTGGGCAGCCCCAGCATTTT. This translates into CAISDPGRSGQPQHF.

The chain combines TRBV7-2 with TRBJ1-2; perhaps TRBD1 as D (5 bases). The CDR3 consists of 13 residues. Looked up from germline, CDR1 is SGHTA and CDR2 is FQGNSA. Trimming took 6 bases from V and 2 from J, leaving 10 bases between them. The CDR3 region is CASSIRGNYGYTF. CDR3 in DNA: TGTGCCAGCAGTATAAGGGGCAACTATGGCTACACCTTC.

The rearrangement joins TRBV30 to TRBJ1-4; TRBD1 is a possible D gene (6 bases). Germline V gene data show CDR1 as GTSNPN and CDR2 as SVGIG (reference sequence). The CDR3 covers 18 residues. Trimming pared 3 bases from V and 0 bases from J, leaving 20 bases between. The DNA of the CDR3 is TGTGCCTGGAGGGCCCGGGTAGGGGGATTTGCAACTAATGAAAAACTGTTTTTT. Translation gives CAWRARVGGFATNEKLFF.

This chain joins TRBV5-5 and TRBJ1-1, with TRBD1 as a possible D gene (5 bases). The CDR3 contains 16 residues. The V gene's germline CDR1 is SGHKS and CDR2 YYEKEE (reference sequence). Deletions cut 0 bases from V and 6 bases from J, with 18 bases between. CDR3 sequence (DNA): TGTGCCAGCAGCTTGGTAGGTGGCAGGGCAGGCTCTGAAGCTTTCTTT. It translates to CASSLVGGRAGSEAFF.

The CDR3 protein is CASASTGRGGSYNEQFF. The CDR3 DNA sequence: TGTGCCAGCGCCTCTACAGGCCGTGGTGGCTCCTACAATGAGCAGTTCTTC. This chain uses TRBV7-9 with TRBJ2-1, with a weak D call TRBD1 (5 bases). The length of the CDR3 is 17 residues. CDR1 SEHNR and CDR2 FQNEAQ come from the germline V gene (reference sequence). The V end lost 8 bases, the J end lost 0 bases, and 20 bases lay between the germline ends.

This clone was observed once. This CDR3 is CAINRRQASNTGELFF. Written as DNA, the CDR3 is TGTGCCATCAATAGGCGGCAGGCTTCGAACACCGGGGAGCTGTTTTTT. The chain links TRBV10-3 to TRBJ2-2; D gene ambiguous. V lost 7 bases, J lost 0 bases, and 15 bases lay in between. Per germline, CDR1 ENHRY and CDR2 SYGVKD. This CDR3 is built from 16 residues.

This sequence joins TRBV4-1 and TRBJ2-3; 11 bases match TRBD2. J was trimmed by 1 base and V by 5 bases; bases with no gene match: 11. Germline V gives CDR1 MGHRA, CDR2 YSYEKL. CDR3 length: 18 amino acids. The CDR3 is CASSFQLGTSGRTDTQYF. CDR3 nucleotide sequence: TGCGCCAGCAGCTTCCAGCTTGGGACTAGCGGTCGCACAGATACGCAGTATTTT.

This rearrangement joins TRBV2 to TRBJ2-1; D is undetermined. The V gene's germline CDR1 is SNHLY and CDR2 FYNNEI. The CDR3 runs to 15 residues. Trimming cost V 5 bases and J 0 bases, with 11 bases left between them. CDR3 nucleotides: TGTGCCAGCAGTATTGGAAGGAGCTCCTACAATGAGCAGTTCTTC. Translated: CASSIGRSSYNEQFF.

The DNA of the CDR3 is TGTGCCAGCAGCTTGGAACAGGGAACTCTACATAATTCACCCCTCCACTTT. Protein product: CASSLEQGTLHNSPLHF. This chain links TRBV5-6 with TRBJ1-6; a weak D match, TRBD1 (6 bases). The CDR3 is 17 residues long. The V gene lost 0 bases and the J gene lost 5 bases, with 15 bases spanning the gap. Germline assignment: CDR1 SGHDT and CDR2 YYEEEE. The whole variable domain, remainder taken from reference TRBV5-6 and TRBJ1-6, is DAGVTQSPTHLIKTRGQQVTLRCSPKSGHDTVSWYQQALGQGPQFIFQYYEEEERQRGNFPDRFSGHQFPNYSSELNVNALLLGDSALYLCASSLEQGTLHNSPLHFGNGTRLTVT.

The chain combines TRBV6-5 with TRBJ1-2, with D possibly matching TRBD1 (5 bases). V was clipped by 8 bases and J by 3 bases, with 10 bases between them. The CDR3 is made up of 12 amino acids. Germline V gene sequence: CDR1 MNHEY, CDR2 SVGAGI. Here the CDR3 reads CASLGLDYGYTF. The CDR3 DNA sequence: TGTGCCAGCCTGGGGCTAGACTATGGCTACACCTTC.

The genes are TRBV11-2 and TRBJ2-7; D is undetermined. The CDR3 spans 11 residues. In germline, CDR1 is SGHAT, CDR2 FQNNGV. Trimming stripped 5 bases from V and 3 bases from J, with 5 bases between. The CDR3 DNA follows: TGTGCCAGCAGCACAAGCTACGAGCAGTACTTC. Protein: CASSTSYEQYF.

This clone was observed once. The genes are TRBV6-5 and TRBJ1-4; D possibly corresponds to TRBD1 (6 bases). Germline V CDR1 and CDR2: MNHEY, SVGAGI. This CDR3 is built from 12 residues. V lost 4 bases to trimming and J lost 10 bases, with 10 bases between them. DNA of the CDR3: TGTGCCAGCAGTTCGGACAGTCGAAAACTGTTTTTT. It codes for CASSSDSRKLFF.

The chain combines TRBV7-8 with TRBJ2-6, with a tentative D call TRBD2 (5 bases). V was pared by 5 bases and J by 2 bases, with 31 bases between. The CDR3 has 22 amino acids. Germline CDR1 SGHVS, CDR2 FQNEAQ. CDR3 in DNA: TGTGCCAGCAGCGAAAGGGTAGGACTCTATGGTTCAGGATCCGCTGGGGCCAACGTCCTGACTTTC. Its protein product is CASSERVGLYGSGSAGANVLTF.

V is TRBV7-9 and J is TRBJ1-2; 10 bases line up with TRBD1. CDR1 and CDR2 (germline): SEHNR, FQNEAQ (reference sequence). The CDR3 runs to 13 residues. The J segment lost 8 bases and the V segment lost 6 bases, leaving 6 bases of the junction unmatched. The chain's CDR3 is CASSGQGGFGYTF. In DNA form, the CDR3 reads TGTGCCAGCAGTGGACAGGGGGGATTCGGCTACACCTTC.

V is TRBV6-1 and J is TRBJ1-2; 10 positions agree with TRBD1. Trimming removed 6 bases from V and 6 bases from J; junction bases left unmatched: 10. The CDR3 is 15 residues long. Germline CDR1 reads MNHNS; CDR2 reads SASEGT. The CDR3 coding sequence is TGTGCCAGCAGGCTCCTCGGGACAGGGGATAATGGCTACACCTTC. The encoded protein is CASRLLGTGDNGYTF.

This chain uses TRBV11-2 with TRBJ2-7; D is undetermined. The V and J ends lost 3 bases and 4 bases respectively, with 10 bases between them. The CDR3 contains 13 residues. Per the germline V gene, CDR1 is SGHAT and CDR2 is FQNNGV. CDR3 DNA sequence: TGTGCCAGCAGCTTTTCAAGCACTTACGAGCAGTACTTC. Translated, it gives CASSFSSTYEQYF.

The V and J genes are TRBV9 and TRBJ2-2, with 7 bases lining up with TRBD2. V shed 3 bases, J shed 7 bases, and the junction held 0 bases outside the gene matches. This CDR3 is 12 amino acids long. Germline V gene lookup returns CDR1 SGDLS and CDR2 YYNGEE. The CDR3 bases are TGTGCCAGCAGCGCGGGAGGCGGGGAGCTGTTTTTT. This translates into CASSAGGGELFF.

V is TRBV13 and J is TRBJ2-1, with D tentatively TRBD1 or TRBD2 (5 bases each). The V gene lost 5 bases and the J gene lost 0 bases, with 11 bases spanning the gap. The CDR3 sequence is 15 residues long. Germline V gives CDR1 PRHDT, CDR2 FYEKMQ (reference sequence). CDR3 residues: CASSRVGDSYNEQFF. CDR3 in DNA: TGTGCCAGCAGCCGCGTGGGGGACTCCTACAATGAGCAGTTCTTC.

This clone has just a few counts. V and J are TRBV13 and TRBJ1-4, with D perhaps matching TRBD1 (5 bases). The CDR3 has 14 amino acids. V was pared by 3 bases and J by 3 bases, with 8 bases between. Per the germline V gene, CDR1 is PRHDT and CDR2 is FYEKMQ (reference sequence). CDR3 nucleotide sequence: TGTGCCAGCAGCTTGTCACAGGCTAATGAAAAACTGTTTTTT. This sequence encodes CASSLSQANEKLFF.